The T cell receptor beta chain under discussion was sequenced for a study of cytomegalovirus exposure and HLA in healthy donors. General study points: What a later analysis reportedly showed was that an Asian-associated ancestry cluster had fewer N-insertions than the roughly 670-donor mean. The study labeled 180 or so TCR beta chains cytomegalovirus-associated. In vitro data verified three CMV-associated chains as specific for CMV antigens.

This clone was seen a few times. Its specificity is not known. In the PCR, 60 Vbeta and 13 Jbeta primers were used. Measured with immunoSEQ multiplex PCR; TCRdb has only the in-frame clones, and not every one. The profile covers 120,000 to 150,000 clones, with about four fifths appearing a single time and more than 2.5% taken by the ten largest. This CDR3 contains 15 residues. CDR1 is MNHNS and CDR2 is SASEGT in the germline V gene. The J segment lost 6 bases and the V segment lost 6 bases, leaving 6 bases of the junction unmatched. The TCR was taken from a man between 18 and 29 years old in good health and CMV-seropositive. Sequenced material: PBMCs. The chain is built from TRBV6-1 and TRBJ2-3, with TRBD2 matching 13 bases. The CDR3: CASSSLAGGPDTQYF. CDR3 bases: TGTGCCAGCAGCTCACTAGCGGGAGGGCCCGATACGCAGTATTTT.